This T cell receptor (beta chain) is drawn from a study of a mutant IDH1 vaccine in newly diagnosed glioma. The length of the CDR3 is 17 residues. Germline CDR1 is SNHLY and CDR2 is FYNNEI. Trimming cost V 6 bases and J 0 bases, with 18 bases left between them. The assay was immunoSEQ multiplex PCR, and TCRdb's table has in-frame clones only and misses some. This repertoire shows 60,000 to 75,000 clones, 60% to 85% found once; its top ten account for 7.5% to 9%. The time point denotes: baseline, week 1 (first vaccination visit). Treatment given: pre-vaccination baseline after standard-of-care therapy.

The sample in question was PBMCs, obtained from a glioma patient treated with radiotherapy, temozolomide or both. The receptor's source is a man aged 45-65 years with glioma. The chain recombines TRBV2 with TRBJ1-5; TRBD1 is a possible D gene (6 bases). This chain's CDR3 is CASSVPSGGDSNQPQHF. DNA of the CDR3: TGTGCCAGCAGCGTTCCTTCCGGGGGCGATAGCAATCAGCCCCAGCATTTT.